This T cell receptor beta chain was retrieved from a study of human thymus T cells (dated by TCRdb to about 2020). Notes on the research overall: The study described the TCR alpha and beta repertoires in eight or nine infant thymus samples and a few matching peripheral blood samples. The infant donors were roughly 7 to 250 days old, and the cohort included five or six males and two females. The paper as a whole reports these results and caveats: Biased V and J gene segment usage appeared to be present in both thymic and peripheral blood repertoires. Highly overlapping thymic TCR repertoires among unrelated individuals were reported in the related research. Thymus samples yielded on average about 810,000 unique TCRB clonotypes, compared with about 80,000 from blood samples.

Remarks on this clone: The specificity of this receptor is unknown. No base qualities exist here, and no much larger clone lies one base off it.

The germline V gene specifies SGHRS as CDR1 and YFSETQ as CDR2. The CDR3 goes from the cysteine to the phenylalanine over 16 residues. Left in the record is the CDR3 DNA by itself, 48 bases read in frame from the first base. Trimming accounts for 1 base at V and 1 base at J, while the number of junction bases matched to no gene is 4. The immunoSEQ multiplex PCR assay was used to amplify the TCRB and TCRAD loci from a standardized quantity of quality-controlled genomic DNA. The V(D)J region was spanned by amplicons of a length sufficient to cover the CDR3 and to identify V and J genes. Amplicon sequencing was performed on an Illumina platform through the commercial immunoSEQ service. From the authors' description of their analysis: Primer bias and sequencing errors were corrected using previously described methods, and TCRAD and TCRB definitions followed the IMGT database. Analysis of the repertoires was done with immunoSEQ Analyzer 3.0 and VDJTools and included basic statistics, V/J segment usage, diversity estimates, rarefaction and pairwise overlap. Diversity was estimated with Chao1, ChaoE, Efron-Thisted, Shannon and inverse Simpson indices, and also on datasets down-sampled to the smallest sample. Repertoire overlap was assessed by strict matching of CDR3 nucleotide sequence, V gene and J gene, and clustering was done by Jaccard-based multidimensional scaling. TCRdb holds this immuneACCESS table with in-frame rearrangements only. Some clones are missing; in checked studies, unresolved V genes explain under half, and the rest has no known cause. V, J and clone size reflect that table, while D and trimming were determined from the DNA. The sample data list roughly 86,000 clones, and 96% of these were observed just once. Just over 0.03% of the sample goes to the ten largest clones.

Thymus tissue was obtained as surgical resects removed during corrective cardiac surgery. The donors were immunologically healthy infants in Finland who had open corrective cardiac surgery for congenital heart defects. Thymocytes were released mechanically from tissue and stored at -70 °C as pellets of about 8.5-31 million cells. A QIAsymphony instrument was used to extract genomic DNA from frozen cell pellets. The rearrangement combines TRBV5-1 with TRBJ2-2; 7 nucleotides in the junction match TRBD2. The receptor was isolated from a boy in the first two years of life with a congenital heart defect but otherwise immunologically healthy. What was sequenced was thymus tissue. The CDR3 here reads CASSLWLAENTGELFF. The nucleotide sequence reads as follows: TGCGCCAGCAGCTTGTGGCTAGCGGAGAACACCGGGGAGCTGTTTTTT.